Shown below are 5 T cell receptor beta chains from a single sample sequenced in a study of T cells in Graves' hyperthyroidism and ophthalmopathy. Amplified regions were TCR beta CDR3 sequences from RNA transcripts. First-round RT-PCR with HTBI primers amplified the TCR CDR3 region. TCRdb processed the multiplex PCR reads anew with MiXCR; each CDR3 protein has one entry. The sample yields 400,000 to 550,000 distinct CDR3 sequences, 24% seen once. The specimen was blood. The receptors come from a woman aged 30 to 39 with Graves' ophthalmopathy.

V gene TRBV12-3 or TRBV12-4 combines with J gene TRBJ2-5; D not resolved. The CDR3 loop spans 14 amino acids. V was trimmed by 2 bases and J by 2 bases, leaving 9 bases between them. The CDR3 sequence is CASSLSRRQETQYF. Here the CDR3 DNA reads TGTGCCAGCAGTTTAAGTCGGCGTCAAGAGACCCAGTACTTC.

This chain uses TRBV29-1 with TRBJ1-2, with 8 bases fitting TRBD1. V was clipped by 7 bases and J by 3 bases; unmatched bases: 7. The CDR3 consists of 13 residues. Germline V gives CDR1 SQVTM, CDR2 ANQGSEA. The CDR3 nucleotides read TGCAGCGCCCGGACAGGGAGGGACTATGGCTACACCTTC. Its translation: CSARTGRDYGYTF.

The chain couples TRBV18 to TRBJ2-2, with D unresolved. The CDR3 consists of 13 residues. In germline, CDR1 is KGHSH, CDR2 LQKENI. The germline V and J ends were trimmed by 3 bases and 7 bases, with 9 bases remaining between them. Here the CDR3 reads CASSPQTIGELFF. The CDR3 DNA reads TGTGCCAGCTCACCTCAAACGATCGGGGAGCTGTTTTTT.

J is TRBJ2-5 and V is TRBV18, with 7 bases lining up with TRBD2. Unmatched junction bases numbered 11, after V lost 8 bases and J lost 2 bases. The germline CDR1 and CDR2 sequences are KGHSH and LQKENI. The CDR3 has 15 residues. The chain's CDR3 is CASSLQRGIQETQYF. CDR3 DNA sequence: TGTGCCAGCAGTCTCCAGCGGGGAATACAAGAGACCCAGTACTTC.

The V gene is TRBV20-1, the J gene TRBJ2-2; D gene uncertain. Trimming shortened V by 6 bases and J by 6 bases, and 8 bases separated the two germline ends. The CDR3 totals 11 residues. Looked up from germline, CDR1 is DFQATT and CDR2 is SNEGSKA (reference sequence). The CDR3 loop is CSAGEPGELFF. The CDR3 DNA reads as TGCAGTGCCGGCGAGCCCGGGGAGCTGTTTTTT.